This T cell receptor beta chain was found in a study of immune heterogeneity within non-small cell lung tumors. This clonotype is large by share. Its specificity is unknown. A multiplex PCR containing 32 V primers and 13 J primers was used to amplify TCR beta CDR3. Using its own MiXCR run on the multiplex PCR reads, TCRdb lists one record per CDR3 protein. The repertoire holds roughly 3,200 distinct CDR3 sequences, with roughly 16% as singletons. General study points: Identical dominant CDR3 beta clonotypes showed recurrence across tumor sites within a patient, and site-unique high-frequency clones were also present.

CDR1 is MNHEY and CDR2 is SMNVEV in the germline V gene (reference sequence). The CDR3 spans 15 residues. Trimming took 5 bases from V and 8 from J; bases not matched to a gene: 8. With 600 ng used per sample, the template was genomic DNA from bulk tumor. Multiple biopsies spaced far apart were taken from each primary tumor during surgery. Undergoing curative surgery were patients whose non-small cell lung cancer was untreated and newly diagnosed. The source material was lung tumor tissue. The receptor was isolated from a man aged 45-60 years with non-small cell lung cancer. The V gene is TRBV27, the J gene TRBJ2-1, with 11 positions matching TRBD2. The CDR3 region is CASSARLAGWDEQFF. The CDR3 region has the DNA TGTGCCAGCAGTGCTAGACTAGCGGGGTGGGATGAGCAGTTCTTC.